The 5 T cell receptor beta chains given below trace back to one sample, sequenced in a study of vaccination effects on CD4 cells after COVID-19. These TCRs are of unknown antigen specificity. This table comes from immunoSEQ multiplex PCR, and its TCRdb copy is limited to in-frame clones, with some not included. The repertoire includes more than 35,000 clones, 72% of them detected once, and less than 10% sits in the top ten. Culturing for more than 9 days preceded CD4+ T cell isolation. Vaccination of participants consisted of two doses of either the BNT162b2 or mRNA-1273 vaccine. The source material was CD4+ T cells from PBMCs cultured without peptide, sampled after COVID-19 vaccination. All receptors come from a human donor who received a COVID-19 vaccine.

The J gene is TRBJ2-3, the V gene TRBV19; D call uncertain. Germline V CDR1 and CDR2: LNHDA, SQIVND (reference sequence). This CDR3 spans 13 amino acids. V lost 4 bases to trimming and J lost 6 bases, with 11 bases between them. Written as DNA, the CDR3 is TGTGCCAGTAGTACCCTACTTGACGATACGCAGTATTTT. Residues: CASSTLLDDTQYF.

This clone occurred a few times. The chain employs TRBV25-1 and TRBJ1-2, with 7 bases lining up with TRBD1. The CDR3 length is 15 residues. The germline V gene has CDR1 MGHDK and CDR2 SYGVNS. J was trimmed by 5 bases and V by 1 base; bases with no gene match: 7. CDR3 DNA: TGTGCCAGCAGTGAATCGTGGACAGGTGATTATGGCTACACCTTC. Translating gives CASSESWTGDYGYTF.

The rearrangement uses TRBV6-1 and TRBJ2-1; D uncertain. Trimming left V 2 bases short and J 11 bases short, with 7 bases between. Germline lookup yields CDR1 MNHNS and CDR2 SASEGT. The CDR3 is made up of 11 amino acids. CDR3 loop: CASSEQAKQFF. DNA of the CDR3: TGTGCCAGCAGTGAACAGGCGAAGCAGTTCTTC.

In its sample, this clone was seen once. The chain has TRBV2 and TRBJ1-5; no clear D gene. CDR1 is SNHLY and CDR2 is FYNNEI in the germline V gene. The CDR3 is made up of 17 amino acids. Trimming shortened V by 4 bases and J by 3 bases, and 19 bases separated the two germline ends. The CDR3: CASSVPLTRRDNQPQHF. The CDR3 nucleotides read TGTGCCAGCAGTGTCCCCTTAACGAGACGAGACAATCAGCCCCAGCATTTT.

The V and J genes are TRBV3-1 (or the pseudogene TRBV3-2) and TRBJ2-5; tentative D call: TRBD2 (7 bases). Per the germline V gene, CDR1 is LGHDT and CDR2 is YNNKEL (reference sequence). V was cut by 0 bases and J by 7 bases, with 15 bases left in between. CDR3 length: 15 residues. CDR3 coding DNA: TGTGCCAGCAGCCAAGATGTGGGGGGGGGCCGGACCCAGTACTTC. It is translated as CASSQDVGGGRTQYF.